This is a list of T cell receptor beta chains from one sample in a study of Graves' ophthalmopathy and Graves' hyperthyroidism. TCRdb recomputed calls from the multiplex PCR reads with MiXCR, one row per CDR3 protein. The sample includes about 210,000 distinct CDR3 sequences, approximately 29% of them seen just once. What was sequenced was peripheral blood. The source is a man over 45 with Graves' ophthalmopathy. Both conserved end residues are part of each CDR3. The order of the fields is V gene, D gene, clone size, J gene, CDR3 protein, CDR3 DNA. D genes are given only for firm matches. Not all rows give a size; the values are once, few, many and, for expanded clones, a class.

>TRBV20-1|TRBD1|many|TRBJ2-5
CSANPNRGFVETQYF
TGCAGTGCTAACCCTAACAGGGGGTTTGTAGAGACCCAGTACTTC
>TRBV28|TRBD1|many|TRBJ1-1
CASSQDRDLNTEAFF
TGTGCCAGCAGTCAAGACAGGGACTTGAACACTGAAGCTTTCTTT
>TRBV12-3/TRBV12-4|TRBD2|NA|TRBJ2-7
CASSYDAGGISYEQYF
TGTGCCAGCAGTTATGACGCGGGAGGGATCTCCTACGAGCAGTACTTC
>TRBV7-9|NA|many|TRBJ1-2
CASSINPGAQIYGYTF
TGTGCCAGCAGCATCAACCCGGGGGCGCAGATCTATGGCTACACCTTC
>TRBV5-1|NA|many|TRBJ1-1
CASSLESQGRTEAFF
TGCGCCAGCAGCTTGGAAAGCCAGGGACGCACTGAAGCTTTCTTT
>TRBV6-1|NA|NA|TRBJ1-2
CASSERPYYGYTF
TGTGCCAGCAGTGAAAGGCCCTACTATGGCTACACCTTC
>TRBV4-1|NA|many|TRBJ2-5
CASSLGPQETQYF
TGCGCCAGCAGCCTAGGGCCTCAAGAGACCCAGTACTTC
>TRBV12-3/TRBV12-4|NA|NA|TRBJ1-5
CASMSYLGNQPQHF
TGTGCCAGCATGTCATACCTGGGCAATCAGCCCCAGCATTTT
>TRBV6-2/TRBV6-3|NA|few|TRBJ2-7
CASRTILPYTYEQYF
TGTGCCAGCAGAACGATCCTGCCTTATACCTACGAGCAGTACTTC
>TRBV28|NA|NA|TRBJ1-1
CASTDHRDTRVNTEAFF
TGTGCCAGCACTGACCACAGGGACACTCGGGTGAACACTGAAGCTTTCTTT
>TRBV6-5|NA|NA|TRBJ1-5
CASSWEFPSNQPQHF
TGTGCCAGCAGTTGGGAATTTCCAAGCAATCAGCCCCAGCATTTT
>TRBV11-1|TRBD2|many|TRBJ2-5
CASSLAPGLVGQETQYF
TGTGCCAGCAGCTTAGCACCGGGACTAGTTGGACAAGAGACCCAGTACTTC
>TRBV6-4|NA|once|TRBJ1-5
CASSPTWKGRTKPQHF
TGTGCCAGCAGCCCCACATGGAAGGGGCGCACCAAGCCCCAGCATTTT
>TRBV7-2|NA|NA|TRBJ1-6
CASSSRDLGNSPLHF
TGTGCCAGCAGCTCAAGGGATTTGGGGAATTCACCCCTCCACTTT
>TRBV6-5|NA|many|TRBJ1-5
CASSRTGVHQPQHF
TGTGCCAGCAGTAGGACGGGGGTCCATCAGCCCCAGCATTTT
>TRBV7-2|NA|few|TRBJ2-7
CASSLVILHTEQYF
TGTGCCAGCAGCTTAGTCATACTCCACACCGAGCAGTACTTC
>TRBV15|NA|many|TRBJ1-5
CATTPRGAGNQPQHF
TGTGCCACCACCCCGCGGGGGGCTGGAAATCAGCCCCAGCATTTT
>TRBV12-3/TRBV12-4|NA|many|TRBJ2-7
CASSLVGRGYEQYF
TGTGCCAGCAGTTTAGTGGGCAGGGGCTACGAGCAGTACTTC
>TRBV19|NA|many|TRBJ1-2
CASSPRQALTNLYTF
TGTGCCAGTAGTCCCCGACAGGCCCTAACAAACCTCTACACCTTC
>TRBV27|TRBD1|many|TRBJ2-2
CASTPQGATGELFF
TGTGCCAGCACCCCACAGGGGGCAACCGGGGAGCTGTTTTTT
>TRBV11-2|NA|many|TRBJ2-7
CASSLEQRSSYEQYF
TGTGCCAGCAGCTTAGAGCAGCGGAGCTCCTACGAGCAGTACTTC
>TRBV9|NA|many|TRBJ2-2
CASSVVQNTGELFF
TGTGCCAGCAGCGTAGTCCAGAACACCGGGGAGCTGTTTTTT
>TRBV5-4|NA|many|TRBJ1-1
CASSLGQGRMNTEAFF
TGTGCCAGCAGCTTGGGGCAGGGCCGGATGAACACTGAAGCTTTCTTT
>TRBV15|NA|many|TRBJ2-5
CATNSQYQETQYF
TGTGCCACCAACTCCCAGTACCAAGAGACCCAGTACTTC
>TRBV6-1|TRBD1|many|TRBJ2-5
CASRERGRETQYF
TGTGCCAGCAGGGAGAGGGGGCGGGAGACCCAGTACTTC
>TRBV5-1|NA|many|TRBJ2-2
CASSPRNAGELFF
TGCGCCAGCAGCCCAAGGAACGCCGGGGAGCTGTTTTTT
>TRBV6-2/TRBV6-3|NA|NA|TRBJ2-7
CASSVEGDEQYF
TGTGCCAGCAGTGTTGAGGGGGACGAGCAGTACTTC
>TRBV7-8|NA|NA|TRBJ1-1
CASSSVPGRGRMGSEAFF
TGTGCCAGCAGCTCAGTCCCAGGCCGGGGCCGCATGGGTAGTGAAGCTTTCTTT
>TRBV11-1|TRBD1|NA|TRBJ1-1
CASSGLPGTGLMGTEAFF
TGTGCCAGCAGCGGACTTCCCGGGACAGGGCTCATGGGCACTGAAGCTTTCTTT
>TRBV19|NA|many|TRBJ1-2
CASGALNYGYTF
TGTGCCAGTGGGGCGTTAAACTATGGCTACACCTTC
>TRBV12-3/TRBV12-4|NA|many|TRBJ2-2
CASSFLVAGELFF
TGTGCCAGCAGTTTTCTCGTGGCCGGGGAGCTGTTTTTT